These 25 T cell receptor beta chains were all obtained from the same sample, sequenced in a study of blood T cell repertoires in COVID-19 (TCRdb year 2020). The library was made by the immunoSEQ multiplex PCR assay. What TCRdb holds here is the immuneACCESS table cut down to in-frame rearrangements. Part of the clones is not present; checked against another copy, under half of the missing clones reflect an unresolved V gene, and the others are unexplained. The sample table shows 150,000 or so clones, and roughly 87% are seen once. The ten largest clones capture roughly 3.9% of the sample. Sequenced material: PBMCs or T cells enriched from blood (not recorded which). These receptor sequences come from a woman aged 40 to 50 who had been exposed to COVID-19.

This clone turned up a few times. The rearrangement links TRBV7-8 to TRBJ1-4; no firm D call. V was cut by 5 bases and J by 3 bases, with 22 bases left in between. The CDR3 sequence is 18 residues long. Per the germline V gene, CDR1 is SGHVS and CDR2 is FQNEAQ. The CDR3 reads CASSLRPGVFEPNEKLFF. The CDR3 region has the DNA TGTGCCAGCAGCCTCCGACCCGGGGTGTTCGAACCTAATGAAAAACTGTTTTTT.

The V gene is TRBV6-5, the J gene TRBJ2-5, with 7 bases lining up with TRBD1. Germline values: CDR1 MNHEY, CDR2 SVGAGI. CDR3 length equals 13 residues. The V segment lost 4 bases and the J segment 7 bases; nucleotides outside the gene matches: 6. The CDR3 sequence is CASSLGGSVTQYF. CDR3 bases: TGTGCCAGCAGTTTAGGGGGCAGCGTGACCCAGTACTTC.

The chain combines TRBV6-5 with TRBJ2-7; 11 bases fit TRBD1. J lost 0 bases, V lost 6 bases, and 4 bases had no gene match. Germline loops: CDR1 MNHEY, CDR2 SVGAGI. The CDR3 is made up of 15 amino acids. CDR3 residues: CASRKGQGGSYEQYF. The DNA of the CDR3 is TGTGCCAGCAGGAAGGGACAGGGGGGCTCCTACGAGCAGTACTTC.

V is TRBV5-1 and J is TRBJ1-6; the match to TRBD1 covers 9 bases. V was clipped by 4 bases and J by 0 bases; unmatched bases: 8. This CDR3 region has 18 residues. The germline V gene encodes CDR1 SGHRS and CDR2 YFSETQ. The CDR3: CASSPGTGLSSYNSPLHF. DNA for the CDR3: TGCGCCAGCAGCCCGGGGACAGGGCTGAGCTCCTATAATTCACCCCTCCACTTT. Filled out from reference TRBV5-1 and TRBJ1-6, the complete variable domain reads KAGVTQTPRYLIKTRGQQVTLSCSPISGHRSVSWYQQTPGQGLQFLFEYFSETQRNKGNFPGRFSGRQFSNSRSEMNVSTLELGDSALYLCASSPGTGLSSYNSPLHFGNGTRLTVT.

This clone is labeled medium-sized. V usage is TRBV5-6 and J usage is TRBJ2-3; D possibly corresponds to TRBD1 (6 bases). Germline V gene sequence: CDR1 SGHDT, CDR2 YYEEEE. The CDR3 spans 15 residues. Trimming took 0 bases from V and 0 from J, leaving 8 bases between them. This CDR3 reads CASSLDRASTDTQYF. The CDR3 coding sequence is TGTGCCAGCAGCTTGGACAGGGCTAGCACAGATACGCAGTATTTT.

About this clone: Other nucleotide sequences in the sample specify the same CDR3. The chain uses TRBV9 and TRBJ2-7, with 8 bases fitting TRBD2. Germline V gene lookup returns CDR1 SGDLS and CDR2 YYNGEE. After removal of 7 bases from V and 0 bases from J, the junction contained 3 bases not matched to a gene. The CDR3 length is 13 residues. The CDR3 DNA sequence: TGTGCCAGCGGTAGCGGGACCTCCTACGAGCAGTACTTC. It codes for CASGSGTSYEQYF.

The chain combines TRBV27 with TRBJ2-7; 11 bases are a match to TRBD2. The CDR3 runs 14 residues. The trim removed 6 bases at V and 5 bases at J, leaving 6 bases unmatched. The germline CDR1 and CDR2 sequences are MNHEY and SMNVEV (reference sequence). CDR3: CASSRLAGRDEQYF. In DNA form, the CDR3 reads TGTGCCAGCAGCCGACTAGCGGGACGGGACGAGCAGTACTTC.

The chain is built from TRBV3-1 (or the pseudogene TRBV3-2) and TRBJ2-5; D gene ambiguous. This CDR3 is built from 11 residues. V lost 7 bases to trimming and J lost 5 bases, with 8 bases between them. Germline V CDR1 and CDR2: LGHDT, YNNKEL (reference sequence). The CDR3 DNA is TGTGCCAGCAAGACTGGGGAGACCCAGTACTTC. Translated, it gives CASKTGETQYF.

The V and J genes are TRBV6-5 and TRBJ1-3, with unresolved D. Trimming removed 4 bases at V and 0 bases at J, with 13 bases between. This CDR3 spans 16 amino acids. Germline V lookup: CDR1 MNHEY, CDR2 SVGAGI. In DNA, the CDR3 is TGTGCCAGCAGTTCTGCGGGGTTCCTCTCTGGAAACACCATATATTTT. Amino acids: CASSSAGFLSGNTIYF.

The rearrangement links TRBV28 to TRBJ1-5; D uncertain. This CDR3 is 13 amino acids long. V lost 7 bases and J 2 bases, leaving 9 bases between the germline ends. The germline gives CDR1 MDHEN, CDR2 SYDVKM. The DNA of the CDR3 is TGTGCCAGCAAGGGAGTTGGCAATCAGCCCCAGCATTTT. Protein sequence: CASKGVGNQPQHF.

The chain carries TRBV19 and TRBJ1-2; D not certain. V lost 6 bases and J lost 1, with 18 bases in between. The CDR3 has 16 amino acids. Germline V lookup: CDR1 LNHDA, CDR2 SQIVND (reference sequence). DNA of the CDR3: TGTGCCAGTAGCCCATCGGGGTTAGGAGATAACTATGGCTACACCTTC. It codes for CASSPSGLGDNYGYTF. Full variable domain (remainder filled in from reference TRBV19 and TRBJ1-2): DGGITQSPKYLFRKEGQNVTLSCEQNLNHDAMYWYRQDPGQGLRLIYYSQIVNDFQKGDIAEGYSVSREKKESFPLTVTSAQKNPTAFYLCASSPSGLGDNYGYTFGSGTRLTVV.

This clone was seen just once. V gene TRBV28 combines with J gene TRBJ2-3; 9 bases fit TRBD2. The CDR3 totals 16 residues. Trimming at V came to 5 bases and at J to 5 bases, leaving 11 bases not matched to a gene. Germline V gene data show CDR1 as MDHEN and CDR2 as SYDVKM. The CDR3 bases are TGTGCCAGCAGTCCCGTTAGCGGGAGTCGCAGAGATACGCAGTATTTT. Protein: CASSPVSGSRRDTQYF.

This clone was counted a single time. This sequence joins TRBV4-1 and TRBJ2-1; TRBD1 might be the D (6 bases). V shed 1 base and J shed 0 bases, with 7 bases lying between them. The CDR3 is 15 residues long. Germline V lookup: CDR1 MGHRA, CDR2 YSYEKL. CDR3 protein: CASSQVGGSYNEQFF. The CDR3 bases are TGCGCCAGCAGCCAAGTAGGGGGCTCCTACAATGAGCAGTTCTTC.

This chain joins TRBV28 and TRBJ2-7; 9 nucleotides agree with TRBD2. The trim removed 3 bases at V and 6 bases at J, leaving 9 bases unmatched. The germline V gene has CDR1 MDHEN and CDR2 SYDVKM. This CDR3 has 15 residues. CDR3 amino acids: CASSFAGTSSIEQYF. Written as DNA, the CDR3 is TGTGCCAGCAGTTTTGCCGGGACTAGCTCAATCGAGCAGTACTTC.

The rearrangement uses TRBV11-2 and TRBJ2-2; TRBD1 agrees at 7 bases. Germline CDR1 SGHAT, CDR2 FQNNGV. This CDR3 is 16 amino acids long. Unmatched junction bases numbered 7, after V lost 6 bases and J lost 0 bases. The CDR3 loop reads CASRKTGTANTGELFF. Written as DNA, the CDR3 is TGTGCCAGCAGGAAGACCGGGACAGCGAACACCGGGGAGCTGTTTTTT.

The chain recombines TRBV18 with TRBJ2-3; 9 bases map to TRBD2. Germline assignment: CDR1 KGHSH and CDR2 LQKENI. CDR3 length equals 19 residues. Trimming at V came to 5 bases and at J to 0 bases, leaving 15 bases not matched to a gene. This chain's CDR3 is CASSVVLAGPTASTDTQYF. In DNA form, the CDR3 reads TGTGCCAGCTCAGTCGTGCTAGCGGGGCCGACAGCTAGCACAGATACGCAGTATTTT.

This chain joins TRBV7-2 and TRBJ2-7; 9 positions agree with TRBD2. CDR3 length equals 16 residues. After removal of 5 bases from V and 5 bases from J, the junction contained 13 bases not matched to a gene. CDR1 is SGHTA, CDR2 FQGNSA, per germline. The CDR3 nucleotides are TGTGCCAGCAGCCCAGACGGAGGCGGGAGGGCCAACGAGCAGTACTTC. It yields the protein CASSPDGGGRANEQYF.

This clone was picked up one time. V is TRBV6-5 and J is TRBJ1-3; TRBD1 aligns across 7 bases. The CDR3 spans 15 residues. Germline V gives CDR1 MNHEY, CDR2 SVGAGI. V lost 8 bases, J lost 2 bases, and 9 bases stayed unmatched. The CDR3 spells CASLEAQGAGNTIYF. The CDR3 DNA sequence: TGTGCCAGCCTTGAGGCGCAGGGGGCTGGAAACACCATATATTTT.

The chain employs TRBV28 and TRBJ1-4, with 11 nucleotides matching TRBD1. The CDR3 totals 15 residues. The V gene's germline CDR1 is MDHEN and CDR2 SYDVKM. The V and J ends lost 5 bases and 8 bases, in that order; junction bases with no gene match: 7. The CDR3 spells CASSPGDRGEEKLFF. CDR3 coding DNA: TGTGCCAGCAGTCCCGGGGACAGGGGGGAAGAAAAACTGTTTTTT.

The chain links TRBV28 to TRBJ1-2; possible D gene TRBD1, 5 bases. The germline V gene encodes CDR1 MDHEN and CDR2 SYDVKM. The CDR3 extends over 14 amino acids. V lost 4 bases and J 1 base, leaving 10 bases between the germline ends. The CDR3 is CASSSATDNYGYTF. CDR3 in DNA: TGTGCCAGCAGTTCCGCGACAGATAACTATGGCTACACCTTC.

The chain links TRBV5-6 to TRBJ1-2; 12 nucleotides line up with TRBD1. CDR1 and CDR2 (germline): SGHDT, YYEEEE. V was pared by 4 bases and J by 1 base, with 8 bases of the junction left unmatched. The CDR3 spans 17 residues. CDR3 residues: CASSLAGQGAFNYGYTF. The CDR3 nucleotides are TGTGCCAGCAGCCTCGCGGGACAGGGGGCCTTTAACTATGGCTACACCTTC.

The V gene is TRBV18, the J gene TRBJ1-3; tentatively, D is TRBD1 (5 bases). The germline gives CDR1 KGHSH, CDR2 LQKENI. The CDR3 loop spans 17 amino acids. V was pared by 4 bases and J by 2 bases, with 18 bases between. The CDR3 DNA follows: TGTGCCAGCTCACGGACGCCCAGGGCACAAACTGGAAACACCATATATTTT. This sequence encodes CASSRTPRAQTGNTIYF.

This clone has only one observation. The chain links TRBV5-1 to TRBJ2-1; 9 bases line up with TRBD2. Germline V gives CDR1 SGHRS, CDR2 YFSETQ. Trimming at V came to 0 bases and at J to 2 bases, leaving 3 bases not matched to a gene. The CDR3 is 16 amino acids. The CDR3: CASSLGGGGAYNEQFF. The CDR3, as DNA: TGCGCCAGCAGCTTGGGGGGCGGGGGGGCCTACAATGAGCAGTTCTTC.

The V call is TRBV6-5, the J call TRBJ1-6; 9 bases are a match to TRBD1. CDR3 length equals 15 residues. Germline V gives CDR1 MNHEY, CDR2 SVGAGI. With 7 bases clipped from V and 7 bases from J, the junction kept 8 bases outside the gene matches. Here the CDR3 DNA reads TGTGCCAGCACGAGAAGGGACAGGGAGAATTCACCCCTCCACTTT. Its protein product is CASTRRDRENSPLHF.

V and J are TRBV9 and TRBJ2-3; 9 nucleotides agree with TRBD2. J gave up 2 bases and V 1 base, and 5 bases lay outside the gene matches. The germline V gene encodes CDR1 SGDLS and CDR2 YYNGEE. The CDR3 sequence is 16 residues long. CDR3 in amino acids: CASSVSGRLHTDTQYF. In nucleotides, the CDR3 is TGTGCCAGCAGCGTAAGCGGGAGGCTACACACAGATACGCAGTATTTT.